Shown below are 4 T cell receptor beta chains from a single sample sequenced in a study of cytomegalovirus exposure and HLA in healthy donors. Researchers ran the PCR with 60 Vbeta and 13 Jbeta primers. Only in-frame clones appear in the TCRdb table, and some are missing; sequencing was by immunoSEQ multiplex PCR. The sample lists over 95,000 clones; over 65% were seen once. Sequencing input: PBMCs. The receptors here all came from a female donor in good health and CMV-seronegative.

J is TRBJ1-1 and V is TRBV7-3; 7 nucleotides match TRBD1. CDR1 and CDR2 (germline): SGHTA, FQGTGA. This CDR3 has 14 amino acids. The V segment lost 4 bases and the J segment 2 bases; nucleotides outside the gene matches: 4. This chain's CDR3 is CASSWTGSNTEAFF. CDR3 sequence (DNA): TGTGCCAGCAGCTGGACAGGATCTAACACTGAAGCTTTCTTT.

The chain is built from TRBV6-6 and TRBJ1-2; 7 bases match TRBD1. This CDR3 contains 14 residues. V dropped 0 bases and J dropped 3; count of bases not matched to a gene: 1. The germline gives CDR1 MNHNY, CDR2 SVGAGI (reference sequence). The CDR3 reads CASSYSDRDYGYTF. DNA of the CDR3: TGTGCCAGCAGTTACTCAGACAGGGACTATGGCTACACCTTC.

The chain couples TRBV4-3 to TRBJ2-2, with D tentatively TRBD1 (6 bases). The V gene's germline CDR1 is LGHNA and CDR2 YSLEER. V shed 4 bases and J shed 5 bases, with 17 bases lying between them. CDR3 length equals 16 residues. This chain's CDR3 is CASSPKIGRGTGELFF. CDR3 DNA sequence: TGCGCCAGCAGCCCTAAAATTGGCAGGGGAACCGGGGAGCTGTTTTTT.

The J gene is TRBJ2-7, the V gene TRBV13; TRBD2 agrees at 7 bases. Looked up from germline, CDR1 is PRHDT and CDR2 is FYEKMQ (reference sequence). The CDR3 is 15 residues long. After removal of 3 bases from V and 0 bases from J, the junction contained 5 bases not matched to a gene. CDR3 coding DNA: TGTGCCAGCAGCTTCAGCGGGGTGCTCTCCTACGAGCAGTACTTC. Residues: CASSFSGVLSYEQYF.